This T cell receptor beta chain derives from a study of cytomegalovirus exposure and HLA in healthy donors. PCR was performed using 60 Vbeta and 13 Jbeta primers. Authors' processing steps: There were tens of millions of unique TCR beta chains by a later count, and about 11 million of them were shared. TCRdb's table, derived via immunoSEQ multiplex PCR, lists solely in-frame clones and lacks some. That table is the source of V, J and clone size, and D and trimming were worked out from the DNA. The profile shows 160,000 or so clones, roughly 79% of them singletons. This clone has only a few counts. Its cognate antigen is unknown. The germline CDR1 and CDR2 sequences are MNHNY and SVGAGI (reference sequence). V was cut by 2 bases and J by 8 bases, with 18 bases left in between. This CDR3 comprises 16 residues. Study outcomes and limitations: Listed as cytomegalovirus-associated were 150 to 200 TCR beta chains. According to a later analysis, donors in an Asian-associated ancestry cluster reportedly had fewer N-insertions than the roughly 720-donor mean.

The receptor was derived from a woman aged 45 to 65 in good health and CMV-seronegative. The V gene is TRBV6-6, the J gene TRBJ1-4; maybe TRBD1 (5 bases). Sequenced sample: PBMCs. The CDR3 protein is CASSYASEGPGEKLFF. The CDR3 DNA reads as TGTGCCAGCAGTTACGCCTCGGAGGGGCCGGGGGAAAAACTGTTTTTT.